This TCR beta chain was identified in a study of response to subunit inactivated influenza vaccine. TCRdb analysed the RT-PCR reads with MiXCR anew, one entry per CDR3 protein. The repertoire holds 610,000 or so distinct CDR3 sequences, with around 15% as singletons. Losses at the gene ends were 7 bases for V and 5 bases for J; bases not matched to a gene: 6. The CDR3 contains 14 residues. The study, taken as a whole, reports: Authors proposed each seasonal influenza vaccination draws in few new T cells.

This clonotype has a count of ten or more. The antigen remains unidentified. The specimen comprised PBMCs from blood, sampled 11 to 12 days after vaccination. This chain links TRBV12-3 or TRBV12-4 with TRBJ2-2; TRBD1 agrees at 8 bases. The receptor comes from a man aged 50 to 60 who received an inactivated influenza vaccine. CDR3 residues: CASNPRTGTGELFF. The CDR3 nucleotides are TGTGCCAGCAACCCTAGGACAGGGACCGGGGAGCTGTTTTTT.